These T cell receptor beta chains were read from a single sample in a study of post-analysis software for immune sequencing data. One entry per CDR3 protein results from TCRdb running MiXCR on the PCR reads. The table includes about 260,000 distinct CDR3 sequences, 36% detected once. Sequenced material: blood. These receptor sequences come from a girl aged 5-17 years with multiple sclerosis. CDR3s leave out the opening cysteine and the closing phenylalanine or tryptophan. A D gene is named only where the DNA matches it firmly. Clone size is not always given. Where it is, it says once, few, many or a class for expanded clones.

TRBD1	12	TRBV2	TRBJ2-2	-	ASRPDRATGELF
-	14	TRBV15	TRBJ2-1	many	ATSRDEGVTDNEQF
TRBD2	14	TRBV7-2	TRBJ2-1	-	ASSFPWGLADNEQF
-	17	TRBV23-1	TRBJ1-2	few	ASSHFTSSSSISNNGYT
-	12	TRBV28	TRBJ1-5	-	ASGGADFSQPQH
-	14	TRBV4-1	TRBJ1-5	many	ASSQDRGSIDQPQH
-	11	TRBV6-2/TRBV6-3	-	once	ASSLSRAYEQY
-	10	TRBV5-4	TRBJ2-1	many	ASSLDSGEQF
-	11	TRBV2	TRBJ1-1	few	ASSANRNTEAF
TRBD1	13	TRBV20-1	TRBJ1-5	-	SAQRGQGGNQPQH
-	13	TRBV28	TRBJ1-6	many	ASSGGSSYNSPLH
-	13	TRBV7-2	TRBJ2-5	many	ASSFGWGQGETQY
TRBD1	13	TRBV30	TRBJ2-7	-	AWSVLRTGAREQN
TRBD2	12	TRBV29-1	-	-	SVERREGEYEQY
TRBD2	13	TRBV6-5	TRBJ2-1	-	ASSRGLAGHNEQF
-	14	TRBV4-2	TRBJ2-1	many	ASSSSAGLPDGGQF
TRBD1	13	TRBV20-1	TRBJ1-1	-	SARDPTGANTGAF
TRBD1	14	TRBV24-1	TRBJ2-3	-	ATSEPGQGYADTQY
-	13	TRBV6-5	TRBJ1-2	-	ASSLSSWTDYGYT
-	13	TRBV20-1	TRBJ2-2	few	SARRSGPNTGKLF
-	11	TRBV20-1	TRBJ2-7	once	SSRHSMTYEQY
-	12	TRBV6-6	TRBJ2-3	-	ASSYSELSDTQY
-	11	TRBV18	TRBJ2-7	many	ASSPEGSYEQY
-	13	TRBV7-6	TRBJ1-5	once	ASSLGQQKNQPQH
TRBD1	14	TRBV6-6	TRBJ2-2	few	ASSVGRGQNTGELF
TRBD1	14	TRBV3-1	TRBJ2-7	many	ASSQGGQGHFDEQY
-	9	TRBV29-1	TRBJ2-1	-	SVRLSNEQF
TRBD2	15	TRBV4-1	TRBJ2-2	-	ASSQGGLAGPTGELF
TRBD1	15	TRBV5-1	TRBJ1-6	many	ASSPVGTGGLNSPLH
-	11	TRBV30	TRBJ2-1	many	AWSGTGVNEQF
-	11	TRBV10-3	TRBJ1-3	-	AINSGSGNTIY
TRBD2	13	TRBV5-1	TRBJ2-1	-	ASSPPSGRANEQF
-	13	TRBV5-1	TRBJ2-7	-	ASSLYAGTYNEQY
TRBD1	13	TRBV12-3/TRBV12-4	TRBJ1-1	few	ASSPRAGGGTEAF
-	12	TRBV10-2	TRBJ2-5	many	ASSDGGVTETQY
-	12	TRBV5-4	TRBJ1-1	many	ASSPIGGATEAF
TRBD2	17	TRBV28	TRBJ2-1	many	ASEDTSGMPPSSYNEQF
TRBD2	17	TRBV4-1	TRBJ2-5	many	ASSRYLAGPNPYQETQY
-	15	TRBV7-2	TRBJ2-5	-	ASSLWAGTPDQETQY
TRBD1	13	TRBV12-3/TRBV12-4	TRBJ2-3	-	ASSFGTGSADTQY
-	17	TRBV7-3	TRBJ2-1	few	ASSLLRSGWRSSYNEQF
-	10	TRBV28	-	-	ASSGGTDEQY
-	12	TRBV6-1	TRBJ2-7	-	ASRRGAGTEEQY
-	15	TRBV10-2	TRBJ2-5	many	ASSESFERTRKETQY
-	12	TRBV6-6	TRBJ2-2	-	ASSYLQGAGELF
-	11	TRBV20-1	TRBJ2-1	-	SASPSAYNKQF
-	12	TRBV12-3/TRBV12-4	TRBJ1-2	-	ASSLLTGVDGYT